The 5 T cell receptor beta chains reported below all come from one sample, sequenced in a study of cytotoxic CD8 clonotypes in ibrutinib-treated CLL (dated by TCRdb to the early 2020s). Library creation used the immunoSEQ multiplex PCR assay. The table was pulled from immuneACCESS by TCRdb, which kept in-frame rearrangements only. Such tables lose some clones; where checked, under half of the loss comes from unresolved V genes, and the rest has no known cause. The sample includes some 140,000 clones, with 70% to 80% observed a single time. The ten biggest clones cover 9.5% to 15% of the sample. According to the study, the label for this sample's time point signals: about twelve months on ibrutinib. Sequenced here: PBMCs, sampled after 12 months of ibrutinib treatment. These TCRs come from a human donor with chronic lymphocytic leukemia.

This clone showed up just once. V and J are TRBV15 and TRBJ2-7; weak D call: TRBD1 (7 bases). The CDR3 runs to 15 residues. V lost 1 base and J 3 bases, leaving 13 bases between the germline ends. Germline V lookup: CDR1 LNHNV, CDR2 YYDKDF (reference sequence). CDR3 amino acids: CATSRGRGTDYEQYF. The CDR3 coding sequence is TGTGCCACCAGCAGAGGCCGCGGGACAGACTACGAGCAGTACTTC.

The rearrangement joins TRBV6-5 to TRBJ2-7; the D call may be TRBD1 or TRBD2 (5 bases each). Looked up from germline, CDR1 is MNHEY and CDR2 is SVGAGI. The CDR3 is made up of 12 amino acids. The V end lost 4 bases, the J end lost 6 bases, and 10 bases lay between the germline ends. CDR3 in amino acids: CASSSQGTEQYF. The CDR3 DNA reads TGTGCCAGCAGTTCCCAAGGGACCGAGCAGTACTTC.

The rearrangement links TRBV10-1 to TRBJ2-7; TRBD2 is a possible D gene (6 bases). Germline V lookup: CDR1 WNHNN, CDR2 SYGVQD (reference sequence). Trimming removed 0 bases at V and 5 bases at J, with 17 bases between. The CDR3 runs 16 residues. CDR3: CASSESSAKGEDEQYF. Here the CDR3 DNA reads TGCGCCAGCAGTGAGTCTTCTGCGAAAGGGGAGGACGAGCAGTACTTC.

The chain recombines TRBV25-1 with TRBJ1-4; TRBD1 matches at 11 bases. The CDR3 is made up of 14 amino acids. V lost 6 bases and J lost 7; bases outside the gene matches: 4. Germline CDR1 reads MGHDK; CDR2 reads SYGVNS. The CDR3 DNA sequence: TGTGCCAGCAGCAGGACAGGGGGCCCTGAAAAACTGTTTTTT. Protein sequence: CASSRTGGPEKLFF.

The genes are TRBV6-5 and TRBJ1-5; the match to TRBD1 covers 7 bases. Trimming cost V 4 bases and J 3 bases; bases outside gene matches: 6. The CDR3 has 15 amino acids. CDR1 is MNHEY and CDR2 is SVGAGI in the germline V gene. CDR3 DNA: TGTGCCAGCAGTTCTGGGACAGCATACAATCAGCCCCAGCATTTT. It codes for CASSSGTAYNQPQHF.